This T cell receptor (beta chain) was identified during a study of early T cells in non-severe SARS-CoV-2 infection. About the research overall: Chains from this unsorted whole-blood bulk RNA could not be paired.

Individual cDNA molecules carried attached unique molecular identifiers. TCRdb redid the calling of the 5' RACE reads with MiXCR, one entry per CDR3 protein. The sample lists roughly 53,000 distinct CDR3 sequences, about 9.4% seen once, with around 4.1% in the top ten. This clonotype has ten or more counts. What it binds is not known. Study results and caveats: VDJdb-based matching was biased toward anti-spike CD8 responses and missed private and CD4 specificities.

The CDR3 has 16 residues. CDR1 is KGHDR and CDR2 is SFDVKD in the germline V gene. V dropped 0 bases and J dropped 0 bases, with 8 bases sitting between them. The sample was whole blood. This chain links TRBV24-1 with TRBJ2-1; D might be TRBD1 (5 bases). This TCR came from an adult who was a healthcare worker with PCR-confirmed SARS-CoV-2 infection or an uninfected control (not recorded which). As DNA, the CDR3 is TGTGCCACCAGTGATTTGAGGGGCGACTCCTACAATGAGCAGTTCTTC. This gives the protein CATSDLRGDSYNEQFF.